The rows below give T cell receptor beta chains drawn from one sample of a study of cytomegalovirus exposure and HLA in healthy donors. Profiling relied on immunoSEQ multiplex PCR, and the TCRdb table lists in-frame clones only, not all of them. The table records about 140,000 clones, roughly 9.4% of them present only once. Source material: PBMCs. The receptors here all came from a male donor in good health and CMV-seronegative. The conserved cysteine and the conserved F or W are not part of the CDR3 here. A row's size may be missing; if present it is once, few, many or a size class.

abundance	j_gene	v_gene	len	CDR3aa
.	TRBJ2-1	TRBV5-6	13	ASSAWGRGGNEQF
few	TRBJ1-2	TRBV28	13	ASNSVSTGNYGYT
few	TRBJ2-7	TRBV7-2	16	ASSLVLASGGASNEQY
.	TRBJ2-1	TRBV5-1	15	ASSLTGGPIPGNEQF
.	TRBJ2-1	TRBV5-6	14	ASSPTLETGGNEQF
few	TRBJ2-1	TRBV2	16	ASSQGPSGSHSYNEQF
.	TRBJ2-1	TRBV4-3	14	ASSQDRLQTYNEQF
.	TRBJ2-2	TRBV7-2	14	ASSFSGGAGTGELF
.	TRBJ1-1	TRBV7-9	13	ASSLIGDRGGLAF
.	TRBJ2-3	TRBV7-2	12	ASHRGLATDTQY
.	TRBJ2-3	TRBV5-1	13	ASSSGTLITDTQY
.	TRBJ2-1	TRBV7-9	12	ASSRTSGSDEQF
.	TRBJ2-1	TRBV6-5	13	ASSVSGRLDNEQF
.	TRBJ2-3	TRBV7-2	10	ASSRLVDTQY
.	TRBJ2-4	TRBV9	14	ASSVDGSVVKNIQY
few	TRBJ1-3	TRBV5-4	11	ASSLEGGTTIY
.	TRBJ2-5	TRBV18	11	ASSPFEDSEQY
few	TRBJ2-1	TRBV10-2	12	ASRGTSGRNEQF